These T cell receptor beta chains were read from a single sample in a study of beta chain features in type 1 diabetes. The data were produced by immunoSEQ multiplex PCR, yet TCRdb's version contains in-frame clones alone and is incomplete. The sample shows fewer than 500,000 clones, about 15% of them seen only once. Sequenced input: naive CD4+ T cells from blood. These receptors were obtained from a man younger than 45 in good health. Each CDR3 is given with its conserved first and last residue. Fields, in order: clone size, J gene, D gene, V gene, CDR3 length, CDR3 protein, CDR3 DNA. D genes are given only for firm matches. A row's size may be missing; if present it is once, few, many or a size class.

clone size: .; J gene: TRBJ2-3; D gene: .; V gene: TRBV7-9; CDR3 length: 14; CDR3 protein: CASSLGQGTDTQYF; CDR3 DNA: TGTGCCAGCAGCTTGGGGCAGGGTACAGATACGCAGTATTTT
clone size: .; J gene: TRBJ2-5; D gene: .; V gene: TRBV7-6; CDR3 length: 15; CDR3 protein: CASSPVGGPSKTQYF; CDR3 DNA: TGTGCCAGCAGCCCGGTAGGCGGGCCGTCGAAGACCCAGTACTTC
clone size: .; J gene: TRBJ2-5; D gene: .; V gene: TRBV7-2; CDR3 length: 15; CDR3 protein: CASSPGRSTMKTQYF; CDR3 DNA: TGTGCCAGCAGCCCAGGACGGTCCACAATGAAGACCCAGTACTTC
clone size: .; J gene: TRBJ1-2; D gene: TRBD1; V gene: TRBV29-1; CDR3 length: 12; CDR3 protein: CSVGGQNYGYTF; CDR3 DNA: TGCAGCGTTGGGGGACAGAACTATGGCTACACCTTC
clone size: few; J gene: TRBJ2-1; D gene: .; V gene: TRBV18; CDR3 length: 15; CDR3 protein: CASSPVRTLNNEQFF; CDR3 DNA: TGTGCCAGCTCACCCGTCAGGACACTTAACAATGAGCAGTTCTTC
clone size: few; J gene: TRBJ2-7; D gene: TRBD1; V gene: TRBV10-3; CDR3 length: 15; CDR3 protein: CAISPGQGSAYEQYF; CDR3 DNA: TGTGCCATCAGTCCGGGACAGGGATCGGCCTACGAGCAGTACTTC
clone size: few; J gene: TRBJ2-7; D gene: .; V gene: TRBV25-1; CDR3 length: 15; CDR3 protein: CASSERVSKPYEQYF; CDR3 DNA: TGTGCCAGCAGTGAACGGGTTTCTAAGCCCTACGAGCAGTACTTC
clone size: .; J gene: TRBJ2-4; D gene: TRBD1; V gene: TRBV2; CDR3 length: 15; CDR3 protein: CASWTPWDSKNIQYF; CDR3 DNA: TGTGCCAGCTGGACTCCTTGGGACAGCAAAAACATTCAGTACTTC
clone size: .; J gene: TRBJ2-5; D gene: .; V gene: TRBV4-1; CDR3 length: 16; CDR3 protein: CASSQAGAGRQETQYF; CDR3 DNA: TGCGCCAGCAGCCAAGCGGGGGCGGGACGGCAAGAGACCCAGTACTTC
clone size: .; J gene: TRBJ1-2; D gene: .; V gene: TRBV5-6; CDR3 length: 14; CDR3 protein: CASSRGSVNYGYTF; CDR3 DNA: TGTGCCAGCAGCCGGGGGTCAGTTAACTATGGCTACACCTTC
clone size: many; J gene: TRBJ2-3; D gene: .; V gene: TRBV30; CDR3 length: 13; CDR3 protein: CAWSFRQADTQYF; CDR3 DNA: TGTGCCTGGAGCTTTCGTCAGGCAGATACGCAGTATTTT
clone size: .; J gene: TRBJ2-1; D gene: .; V gene: TRBV6-6; CDR3 length: 13; CDR3 protein: CASSDQLTPQGFF; CDR3 DNA: TGTGCCAGCAGCGACCAGTTGACCCCACAGGGGTTCTTC
clone size: few; J gene: TRBJ2-7; D gene: .; V gene: TRBV7-9; CDR3 length: 11; CDR3 protein: CASSLRGLFRF; CDR3 DNA: TGTGCCAGCAGCTTACGGGGTCTTTTCAGATTC
clone size: few; J gene: TRBJ2-1; D gene: .; V gene: TRBV6-1; CDR3 length: 17; CDR3 protein: CASSEYIRELPYNEQFF; CDR3 DNA: TGTGCCAGCAGTGAATATATCCGGGAGTTACCCTACAATGAGCAGTTCTTC
clone size: .; J gene: TRBJ2-3; D gene: .; V gene: TRBV10-3; CDR3 length: 12; CDR3 protein: CAIKARADTQYF; CDR3 DNA: TGTGCCATCAAGGCCCGGGCAGATACGCAGTATTTT
clone size: .; J gene: TRBJ2-1; D gene: .; V gene: TRBV6-5; CDR3 length: 11; CDR3 protein: CASSYYHEQFF; CDR3 DNA: TGTGCCAGCAGTTATTACCATGAGCAGTTCTTC
clone size: .; J gene: TRBJ1-3; D gene: .; V gene: TRBV7-2; CDR3 length: 15; CDR3 protein: CASSRGLGSGNTIYF; CDR3 DNA: TGTGCCAGCAGTCGGGGACTGGGCTCTGGAAACACCATATATTTT
clone size: .; J gene: TRBJ1-5; D gene: .; V gene: TRBV6-5; CDR3 length: 14; CDR3 protein: CASRRQGGSQPQHF; CDR3 DNA: TGTGCCAGCAGGAGGCAGGGAGGAAGTCAGCCCCAGCATTTT
clone size: .; J gene: TRBJ2-3; D gene: .; V gene: TRBV9; CDR3 length: 15; CDR3 protein: CASSVEGLSPDTQYF; CDR3 DNA: TGTGCCAGCAGCGTAGAAGGGTTGTCCCCAGATACGCAGTATTTT
clone size: .; J gene: TRBJ2-3; D gene: .; V gene: TRBV27; CDR3 length: 14; CDR3 protein: CASRVAFGTDTQYF; CDR3 DNA: TGTGCCAGCAGAGTCGCTTTCGGGACAGATACGCAGTATTTT
clone size: .; J gene: TRBJ1-4; D gene: .; V gene: TRBV4-2; CDR3 length: 14; CDR3 protein: CASSPGRNNEKLFF; CDR3 DNA: TGTGCCAGCAGCCCTGGACGTAATAATGAAAAACTGTTTTTT
clone size: few; J gene: TRBJ1-1; D gene: .; V gene: TRBV18; CDR3 length: 15; CDR3 protein: CASSYAGAMNTEAFF; CDR3 DNA: TGTGCCAGCTCATACGCAGGAGCTATGAACACTGAAGCTTTCTTT
clone size: .; J gene: TRBJ2-4; D gene: TRBD2; V gene: TRBV30; CDR3 length: 21; CDR3 protein: CAWSVRSGKPGLVARGHIQYF; CDR3 DNA: TGTGCCTGGAGTGTACGCTCCGGGAAGCCGGGACTAGTGGCTCGCGGCCACATTCAGTACTTC
clone size: .; J gene: TRBJ2-1; D gene: .; V gene: TRBV27; CDR3 length: 15; CDR3 protein: CASTLRAWDYNEQFF; CDR3 DNA: TGTGCCAGCACCCTCCGGGCCTGGGACTACAATGAGCAGTTCTTC
clone size: .; J gene: TRBJ2-1; D gene: .; V gene: TRBV4-1; CDR3 length: 12; CDR3 protein: CASSQDEWEQFF; CDR3 DNA: TGCGCCAGCAGCCAAGATGAATGGGAGCAGTTCTTC
clone size: few; J gene: TRBJ1-1; D gene: .; V gene: TRBV7-9; CDR3 length: 13; CDR3 protein: CASSDRGYTEAFF; CDR3 DNA: TGTGCCAGCAGCGATCGGGGATACACTGAAGCTTTCTTT
clone size: .; J gene: TRBJ2-2; D gene: .; V gene: TRBV5-6; CDR3 length: 15; CDR3 protein: CASSSGHALTGELFF; CDR3 DNA: TGTGCCAGCAGCTCAGGACACGCCTTGACCGGGGAGCTGTTTTTT
clone size: few; J gene: TRBJ2-4; D gene: .; V gene: TRBV9; CDR3 length: 12; CDR3 protein: CASSPTGTQKYF; CDR3 DNA: TGTGCCAGCAGCCCGACCGGGACCCAAAAGTACTTC
clone size: .; J gene: TRBJ2-7; D gene: .; V gene: TRBV5-4; CDR3 length: 15; CDR3 protein: CASSLGHRDTYEQYF; CDR3 DNA: TGTGCCAGCAGCCTCGGGCATCGGGATACCTACGAGCAGTACTTC
clone size: .; J gene: TRBJ1-6; D gene: .; V gene: TRBV4-1; CDR3 length: 16; CDR3 protein: CASSQDRTGRGSPLHF; CDR3 DNA: TGCGCCAGCAGCCAAGATCGAACAGGTCGGGGTTCACCCCTCCACTTT
clone size: .; J gene: TRBJ1-2; D gene: .; V gene: TRBV25-1; CDR3 length: 12; CDR3 protein: CASSESSYGYTF; CDR3 DNA: TGTGCCAGCAGTGAAAGTTCCTATGGCTACACCTTC
clone size: few; J gene: TRBJ1-3; D gene: .; V gene: TRBV7-2; CDR3 length: 15; CDR3 protein: CASSLRDNTGNTIYF; CDR3 DNA: TGTGCCAGCAGTCTCCGGGACAACACTGGAAACACCATATATTTT
clone size: few; J gene: TRBJ2-5; D gene: .; V gene: TRBV9; CDR3 length: 16; CDR3 protein: CASSAGIGTSGETQYF; CDR3 DNA: TGTGCCAGCAGCGCCGGAATCGGGACATCGGGAGAGACCCAGTACTTC
clone size: .; J gene: TRBJ1-1; D gene: .; V gene: TRBV9; CDR3 length: 14; CDR3 protein: CASSVGPGASGAFF; CDR3 DNA: TGTGCCAGCAGCGTAGGACCGGGGGCGAGTGGCGCTTTCTTT
clone size: few; J gene: TRBJ1-1; D gene: .; V gene: TRBV30; CDR3 length: 13; CDR3 protein: CAWRKNLNTEAFF; CDR3 DNA: TGTGCCTGGAGGAAAAACTTGAACACTGAAGCTTTCTTT
clone size: .; J gene: TRBJ2-3; D gene: TRBD2; V gene: TRBV5-1; CDR3 length: 15; CDR3 protein: CASSLDTSGDSAQYF; CDR3 DNA: TGCGCCAGCAGCTTAGATACTAGCGGGGATAGTGCGCAGTATTTT
clone size: few; J gene: TRBJ1-3; D gene: .; V gene: TRBV6-6; CDR3 length: 14; CDR3 protein: CASSYSTGSNTIYF; CDR3 DNA: TGTGCCAGCAGTTACTCGACAGGTTCTAACACCATATATTTT
clone size: few; J gene: TRBJ2-7; D gene: .; V gene: TRBV5-1; CDR3 length: 14; CDR3 protein: CASSLGTGTYEQYF; CDR3 DNA: TGCGCCAGCAGCCTGGGGACGGGCACCTACGAGCAGTACTTC
clone size: .; J gene: TRBJ2-5; D gene: .; V gene: TRBV5-1; CDR3 length: 13; CDR3 protein: CASSLEVQETQYF; CDR3 DNA: TGCGCCAGCAGCTTAGAAGTTCAAGAGACCCAGTACTTC
clone size: few; J gene: TRBJ1-6; D gene: .; V gene: TRBV2; CDR3 length: 12; CDR3 protein: CASGYKGSPLHF; CDR3 DNA: TGTGCCAGCGGCTACAAGGGTTCACCCCTCCACTTT
clone size: few; J gene: TRBJ1-3; D gene: .; V gene: TRBV7-8; CDR3 length: 15; CDR3 protein: CASSLGVSSGNTIYF; CDR3 DNA: TGTGCCAGCAGCCTTGGGGTGTCCTCTGGAAACACCATATATTTT
clone size: .; J gene: TRBJ2-5; D gene: .; V gene: TRBV18; CDR3 length: 13; CDR3 protein: CASSLGRQETQYF; CDR3 DNA: TGTGCCAGCTCCCTCGGCAGACAAGAGACCCAGTACTTC